This T cell receptor beta chain was profiled in a study of blood T cell repertoires in COVID-19. About the research overall: The samples span acute and convalescent COVID-19 from the United States, Italy and Spain. The cDNA or gDNA used as material had been derived from T cells, B-cell-depleted T cells, or PBMCs.

Original processing methods: Reference gene primers were amplified, and this amplification served to estimate nucleated cell counts. Clones were sequenced by immunoSEQ multiplex PCR, and TCRdb holds only the in-frame ones, with some missing. The V and J calls and clone size are taken from that table; D and trimming were inferred from the DNA. Of 150,000 to 200,000 clones in the sample, around 82% were seen once. V was pared by 4 bases and J by 1 base, with 7 bases of the junction left unmatched. Germline CDR1 and CDR2: MNHEY and SMNVEV (reference sequence). This CDR3 contains 15 residues. The clonotype originates from a man aged 18 to 30 with active or convalescent COVID-19. The chain joins TRBV27 to TRBJ2-7, with TRBD1 identical over 7 bases. The sequenced sample was peripheral blood. The CDR3 coding sequence is TGTGCCAGCAGTTCTCCGGACAGGAGATCCTACGAGCAGTACTTC. Translation gives CASSSPDRRSYEQYF.